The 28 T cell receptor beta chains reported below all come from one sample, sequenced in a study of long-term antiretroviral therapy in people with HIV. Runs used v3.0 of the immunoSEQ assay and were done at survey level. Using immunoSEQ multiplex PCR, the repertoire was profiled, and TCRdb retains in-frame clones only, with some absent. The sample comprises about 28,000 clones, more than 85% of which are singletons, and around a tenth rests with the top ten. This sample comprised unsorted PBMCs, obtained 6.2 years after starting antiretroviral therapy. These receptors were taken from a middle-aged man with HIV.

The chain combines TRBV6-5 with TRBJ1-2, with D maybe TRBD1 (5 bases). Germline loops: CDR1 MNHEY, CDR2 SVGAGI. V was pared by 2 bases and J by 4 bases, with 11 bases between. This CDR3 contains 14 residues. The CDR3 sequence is CASSYGQGRYGYTF. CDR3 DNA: TGTGCCAGCAGTTACGGGCAGGGCCGCTATGGCTACACCTTC.

The DNA of the CDR3 is TGCGCCAGCAGCCCAAGGGACAGGGGGCTTTCAAATGAGCAGTTCTTC. This gives the protein CASSPRDRGLSNEQFF. The chain recombines TRBV5-1 with TRBJ2-1; 12 nucleotides line up with TRBD1. The CDR3 is 16 amino acids. Germline lookup yields CDR1 SGHRS and CDR2 YFSETQ. Trimming at V came to 4 bases and at J to 7 bases, leaving 9 bases not matched to a gene.

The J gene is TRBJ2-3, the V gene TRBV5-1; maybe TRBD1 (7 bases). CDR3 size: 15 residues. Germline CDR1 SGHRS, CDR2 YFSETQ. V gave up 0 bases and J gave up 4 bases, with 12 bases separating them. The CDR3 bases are TGCGCCAGCAGCTTGGGTGGCAGGGGGGCAGATACGCAGTATTTT. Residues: CASSLGGRGADTQYF.

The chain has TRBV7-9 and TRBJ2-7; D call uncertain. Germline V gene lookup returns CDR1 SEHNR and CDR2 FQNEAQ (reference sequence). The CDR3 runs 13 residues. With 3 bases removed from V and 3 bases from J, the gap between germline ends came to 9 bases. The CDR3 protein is CASSLHAFYEQYF. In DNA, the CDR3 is TGTGCCAGCAGCTTGCACGCGTTCTACGAGCAGTACTTC. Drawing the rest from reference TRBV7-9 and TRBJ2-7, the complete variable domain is DTGVSQNPRHKITKRGQNVTFRCDPISEHNRLYWYRQTLGQGPEFLTYFQNEAQLEKSRLLSDRFSAERPKGSFSTLEIQRTEQGDSAMYLCASSLHAFYEQYFGPGTRLTVT.

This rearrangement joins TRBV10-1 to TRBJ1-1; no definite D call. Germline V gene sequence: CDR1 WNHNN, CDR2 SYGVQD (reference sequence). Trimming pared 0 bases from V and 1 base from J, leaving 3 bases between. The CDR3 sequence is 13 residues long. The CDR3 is CASSESKNTEAFF. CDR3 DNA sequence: TGCGCCAGCAGTGAGTCGAAGAACACTGAAGCTTTCTTT.

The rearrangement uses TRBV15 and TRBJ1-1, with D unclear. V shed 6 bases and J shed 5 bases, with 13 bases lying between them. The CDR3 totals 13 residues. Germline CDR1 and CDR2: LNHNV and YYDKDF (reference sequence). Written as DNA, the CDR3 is TGTGCCACCAGTCCAAAATGGGCAACTGAAGCTTTCTTT. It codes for CATSPKWATEAFF.

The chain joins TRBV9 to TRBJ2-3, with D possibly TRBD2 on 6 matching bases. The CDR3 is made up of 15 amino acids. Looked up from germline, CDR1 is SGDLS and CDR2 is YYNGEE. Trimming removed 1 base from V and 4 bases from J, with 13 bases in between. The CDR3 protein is CASSVTGGAPDTQYF. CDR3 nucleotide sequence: TGTGCCAGCAGCGTAACCGGCGGGGCCCCAGATACGCAGTATTTT.

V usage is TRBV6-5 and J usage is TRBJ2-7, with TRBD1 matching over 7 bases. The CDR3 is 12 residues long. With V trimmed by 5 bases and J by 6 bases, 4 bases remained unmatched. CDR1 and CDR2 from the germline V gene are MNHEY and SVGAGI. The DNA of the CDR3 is TGTGCCAGCAGTGAGACAGGGCGCGAGCAGTACTTC. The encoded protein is CASSETGREQYF.

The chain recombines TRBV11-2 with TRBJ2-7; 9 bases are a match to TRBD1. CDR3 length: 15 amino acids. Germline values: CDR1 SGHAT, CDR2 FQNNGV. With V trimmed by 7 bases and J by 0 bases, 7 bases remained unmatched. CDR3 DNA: TGTGCCAGCACCCCCGGGACAGGGACCTCCTACGAGCAGTACTTC. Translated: CASTPGTGTSYEQYF. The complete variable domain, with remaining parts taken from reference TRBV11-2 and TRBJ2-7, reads EAGVAQSPRYKIIEKRQSVAFWCNPISGHATLYWYQQILGQGPKLLIQFQNNGVVDDSQLPKDRFSAERLKGVDSTLKIQPAKLEDSAVYLCASTPGTGTSYEQYFGPGTRLTVT.

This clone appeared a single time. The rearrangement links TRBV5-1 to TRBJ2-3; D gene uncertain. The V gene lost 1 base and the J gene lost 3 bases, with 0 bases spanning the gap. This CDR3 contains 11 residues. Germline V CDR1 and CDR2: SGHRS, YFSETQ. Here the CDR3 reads CASSLTDTQYF. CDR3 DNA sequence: TGCGCCAGCAGCTTGACAGATACGCAGTATTTT.

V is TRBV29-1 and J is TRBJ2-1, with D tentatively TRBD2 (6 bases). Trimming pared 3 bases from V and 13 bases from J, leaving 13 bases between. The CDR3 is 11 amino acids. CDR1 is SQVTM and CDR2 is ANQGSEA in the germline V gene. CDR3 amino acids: CSVDPGAFQFF. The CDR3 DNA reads TGCAGCGTTGACCCGGGAGCTTTCCAGTTCTTC.

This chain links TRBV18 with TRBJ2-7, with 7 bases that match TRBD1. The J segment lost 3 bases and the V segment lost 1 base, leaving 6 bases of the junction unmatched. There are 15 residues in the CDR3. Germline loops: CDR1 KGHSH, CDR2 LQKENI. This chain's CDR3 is CASSPQGAGDYEQYF. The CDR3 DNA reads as TGTGCCAGCTCACCACAGGGGGCCGGGGACTACGAGCAGTACTTC.

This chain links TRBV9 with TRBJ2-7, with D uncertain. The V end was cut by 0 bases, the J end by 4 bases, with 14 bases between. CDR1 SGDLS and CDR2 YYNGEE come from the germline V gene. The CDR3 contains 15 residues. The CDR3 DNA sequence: TGTGCCAGCAGCGTAGCCCCGACTGCCTCGTACGAGCAGTACTTC. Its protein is CASSVAPTASYEQYF.

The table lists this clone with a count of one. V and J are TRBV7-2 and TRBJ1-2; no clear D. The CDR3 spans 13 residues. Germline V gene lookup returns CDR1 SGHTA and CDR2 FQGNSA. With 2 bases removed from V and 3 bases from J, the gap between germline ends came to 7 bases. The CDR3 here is CASSLSVDYGYTF. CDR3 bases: TGTGCCAGCAGCTTAAGTGTCGACTATGGCTACACCTTC.

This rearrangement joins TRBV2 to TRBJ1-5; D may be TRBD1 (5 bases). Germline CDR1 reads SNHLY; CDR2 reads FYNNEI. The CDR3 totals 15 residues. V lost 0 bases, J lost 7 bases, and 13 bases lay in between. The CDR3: CASSEARGIGQPQHF. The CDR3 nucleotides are TGTGCCAGCAGTGAAGCCCGGGGGATCGGGCAGCCCCAGCATTTT.

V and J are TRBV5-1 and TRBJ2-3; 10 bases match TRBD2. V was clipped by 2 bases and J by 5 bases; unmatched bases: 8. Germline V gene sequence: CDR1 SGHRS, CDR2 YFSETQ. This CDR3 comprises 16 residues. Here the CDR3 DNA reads TGCGCCAGCAGCTTCCCACTAGCGGGGCCCGGAGATACGCAGTATTTT. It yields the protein CASSFPLAGPGDTQYF.

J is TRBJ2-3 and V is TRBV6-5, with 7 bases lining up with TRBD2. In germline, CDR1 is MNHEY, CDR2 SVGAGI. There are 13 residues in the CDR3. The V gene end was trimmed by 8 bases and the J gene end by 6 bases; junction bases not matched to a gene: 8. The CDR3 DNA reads TGTGCCAGCTGGACGGGGGGTCCGGATACGCAGTATTTT. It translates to CASWTGGPDTQYF.

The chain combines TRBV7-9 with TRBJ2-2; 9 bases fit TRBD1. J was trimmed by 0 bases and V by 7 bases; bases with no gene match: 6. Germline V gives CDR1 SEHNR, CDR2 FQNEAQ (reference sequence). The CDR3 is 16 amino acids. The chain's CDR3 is CASTRTGGANTGELFF. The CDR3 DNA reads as TGTGCCAGCACCCGAACAGGGGGCGCGAACACCGGGGAGCTGTTTTTT.

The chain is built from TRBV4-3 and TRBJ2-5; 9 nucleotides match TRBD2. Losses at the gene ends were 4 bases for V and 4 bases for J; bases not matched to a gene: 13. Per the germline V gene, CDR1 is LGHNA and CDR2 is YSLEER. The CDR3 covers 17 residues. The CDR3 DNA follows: TGCGCCAGCAGCCCCCGACTAGCGGTCGTAGTGGTAGAGACCCAGTACTTC. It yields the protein CASSPRLAVVVVETQYF.

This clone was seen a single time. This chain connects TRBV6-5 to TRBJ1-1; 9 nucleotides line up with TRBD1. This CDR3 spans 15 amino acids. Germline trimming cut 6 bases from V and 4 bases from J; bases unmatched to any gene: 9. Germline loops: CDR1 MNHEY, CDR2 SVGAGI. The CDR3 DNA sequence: TGTGCCAGCAGGTCACGACAGGGGGTAGCCACTGAAGCTTTCTTT. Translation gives CASRSRQGVATEAFF.

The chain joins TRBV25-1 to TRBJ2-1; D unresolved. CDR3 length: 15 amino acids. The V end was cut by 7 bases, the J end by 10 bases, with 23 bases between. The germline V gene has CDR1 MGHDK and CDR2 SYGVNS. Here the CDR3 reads CASTLYSASLGEQFF. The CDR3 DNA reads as TGTGCCAGCACATTGTATTCGGCTAGTCTAGGCGAGCAGTTCTTC.

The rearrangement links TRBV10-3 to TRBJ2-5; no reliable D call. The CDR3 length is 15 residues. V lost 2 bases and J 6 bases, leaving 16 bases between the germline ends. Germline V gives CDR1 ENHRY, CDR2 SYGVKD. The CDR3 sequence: CAISEKALPIKTQYF. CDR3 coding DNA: TGTGCCATCAGTGAGAAGGCACTCCCGATAAAGACCCAGTACTTC.

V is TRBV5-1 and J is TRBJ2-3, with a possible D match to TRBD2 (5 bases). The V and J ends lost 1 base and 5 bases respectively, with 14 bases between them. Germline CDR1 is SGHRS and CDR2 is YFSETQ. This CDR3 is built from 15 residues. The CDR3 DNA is TGCGCCAGCAGCTTGTTACTCACCGGGGAAGATACGCAGTATTTT. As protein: CASSLLLTGEDTQYF.

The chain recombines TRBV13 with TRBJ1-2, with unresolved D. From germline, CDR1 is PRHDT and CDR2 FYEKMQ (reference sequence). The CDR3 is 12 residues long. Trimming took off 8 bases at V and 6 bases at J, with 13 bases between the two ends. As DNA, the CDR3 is TGTGCCAGCGGGGATAGGTCCGATGGCTACACCTTC. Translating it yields CASGDRSDGYTF.

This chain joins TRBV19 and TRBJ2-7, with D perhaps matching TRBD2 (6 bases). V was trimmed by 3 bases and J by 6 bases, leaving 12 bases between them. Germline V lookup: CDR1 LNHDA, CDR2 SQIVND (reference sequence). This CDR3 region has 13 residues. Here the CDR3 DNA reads TGTGCCAGTAGTATTCCTGAGGGAGGCGAGCAGTACTTC. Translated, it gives CASSIPEGGEQYF.

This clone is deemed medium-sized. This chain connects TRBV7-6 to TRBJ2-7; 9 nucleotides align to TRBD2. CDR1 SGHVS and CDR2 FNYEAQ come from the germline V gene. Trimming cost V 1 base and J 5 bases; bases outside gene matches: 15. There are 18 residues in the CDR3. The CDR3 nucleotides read TGTGCCAGCAGCTTAGTAGGTGGTAGCGGGGGACGTGAAAACGAGCAGTACTTC. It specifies CASSLVGGSGGRENEQYF.

The CDR3 bases are TGTGCCAGCAGCCTATCCAATGAGCAGTTCTTC. Translation gives CASSLSNEQFF. The rearrangement joins TRBV6-6 to TRBJ2-1; D remains ambiguous. CDR3 size: 11 residues. V shed 6 bases and J shed 6 bases, with 6 bases lying between them. Germline-derived CDR1 and CDR2 are MNHNY and SVGAGI (reference sequence).

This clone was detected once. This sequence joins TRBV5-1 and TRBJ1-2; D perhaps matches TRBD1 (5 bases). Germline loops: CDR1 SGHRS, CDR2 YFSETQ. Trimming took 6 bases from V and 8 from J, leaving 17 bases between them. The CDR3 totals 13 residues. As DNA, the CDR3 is TGCGCCAGCAAACCCGGTTCGGGGGGAGGCTACACCTTC. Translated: CASKPGSGGGYTF.